A selection of T cell receptor beta chains follows, all from one sample in a study of cytomegalovirus exposure and HLA in healthy donors. Method: immunoSEQ multiplex PCR; TCRdb's copy keeps in-frame clones and lacks some. This sample yields 150,000 to 200,000 clones, of which under 85% are seen a single time; around 3% belongs to the top ten. Sequencing used PBMCs. These TCRs come from a male donor in good health and CMV-seronegative. Each CDR3 is given with its conserved first and last residue. D genes are given only for firm matches. The size of a clone is reported for some rows only, either as once, few or many, or as a class for expanded clones.

v_gene: TRBV7-9
d_gene: NA
j_gene: TRBJ2-7
abundance: NA
CDR3nt: TGTGCCAGCAGCTCGCTACAGGGTGGGGCTAGGGAGCAGTACTTC
CDR3aa: CASSSLQGGAREQYF

v_gene: TRBV7-3
d_gene: TRBD2
j_gene: TRBJ2-3
abundance: NA
CDR3nt: TGTGCCAGCAGCTTAGCTTGGGCACTAGCGAGACCTAGCACAGATACGCAGTATTTT
CDR3aa: CASSLAWALARPSTDTQYF

v_gene: TRBV5-1
d_gene: TRBD1
j_gene: TRBJ1-2
abundance: NA
CDR3nt: TGCGCCAGCAGGTTGTCAGGGGGGAGTAACTATGGCTACACCTTC
CDR3aa: CASRLSGGSNYGYTF

v_gene: TRBV12-5
d_gene: TRBD2
j_gene: TRBJ2-1
abundance: few
CDR3nt: TGTGCTAGTGTCCCGGGACTAGCGGAATACAATGAGCAGTTCTTC
CDR3aa: CASVPGLAEYNEQFF

v_gene: TRBV7-3
d_gene: TRBD2
j_gene: TRBJ2-1
abundance: NA
CDR3nt: TGTGCCAGCAGTGCAACTAGCGGGACCTACAATGAGCAGTTCTTC
CDR3aa: CASSATSGTYNEQFF

v_gene: TRBV18
d_gene: NA
j_gene: TRBJ2-5
abundance: NA
CDR3nt: TGTGCCAGCTCACCATCAACAGGGAAAGGTAACCAAGAGACCCAGTACTTC
CDR3aa: CASSPSTGKGNQETQYF

v_gene: TRBV4-2
d_gene: NA
j_gene: TRBJ2-6
abundance: NA
CDR3nt: TGTGCCAGCAGCCAAGATGACAGTACTGGGGCCAACGTCCTGACTTTC
CDR3aa: CASSQDDSTGANVLTF

v_gene: TRBV19
d_gene: NA
j_gene: TRBJ1-5
abundance: NA
CDR3nt: TGTGCCAGTCGGGACAAGCTTACGGCACTTTATAGCAATCAGCCCCAGCATTTT
CDR3aa: CASRDKLTALYSNQPQHF

v_gene: TRBV30
d_gene: TRBD1
j_gene: TRBJ1-2
abundance: NA
CDR3nt: TGTGCCCGCGACAGGGATTATGGCTACACCTTC
CDR3aa: CARDRDYGYTF

v_gene: TRBV9
d_gene: TRBD2
j_gene: TRBJ2-7
abundance: once
CDR3nt: TGTGCCAGCAGCGTAGGTCCAGCGGGGGGGGTTTTCTACGAGCAGTACTTC
CDR3aa: CASSVGPAGGVFYEQYF

v_gene: TRBV11-2
d_gene: TRBD1
j_gene: TRBJ2-5
abundance: NA
CDR3nt: TGTGCCAGCAGCTCTCCCGACAGGGAAGAGACCCAGTACTTC
CDR3aa: CASSSPDREETQYF

v_gene: TRBV6-1
d_gene: NA
j_gene: TRBJ2-7
abundance: few
CDR3nt: TGTGCCAGCAGGAGACAACAATGGCAGTACTTC
CDR3aa: CASRRQQWQYF

v_gene: TRBV28
d_gene: NA
j_gene: TRBJ1-5
abundance: NA
CDR3nt: TGTGCCAGCAGTTGGGCCGGGGGCAATCAGCCCCAGCATTTT
CDR3aa: CASSWAGGNQPQHF

v_gene: TRBV5-1
d_gene: NA
j_gene: TRBJ1-2
abundance: few
CDR3nt: TGCGCCAGCAGCTTGGACCAGGGTGACTATGGCTACACCTTC
CDR3aa: CASSLDQGDYGYTF

v_gene: TRBV10-3
d_gene: NA
j_gene: TRBJ2-1
abundance: NA
CDR3nt: TGTGCCATCAGCCAGGGGAGGGGCTACAATGAGCAGTTCTTC
CDR3aa: CAISQGRGYNEQFF

v_gene: TRBV28
d_gene: NA
j_gene: TRBJ2-3
abundance: once
CDR3nt: TGTGCCAGCAGGGCACTAGTGATCACAGATACGCAGTATTTT
CDR3aa: CASRALVITDTQYF

v_gene: TRBV4-3
d_gene: TRBD1
j_gene: TRBJ2-2
abundance: NA
CDR3nt: TGCGCCAGCAGCTTCTACCGGGACAGCAATGCGAACACCGGGGAGCTGTTTTTT
CDR3aa: CASSFYRDSNANTGELFF

v_gene: TRBV6-5
d_gene: NA
j_gene: TRBJ1-3
abundance: NA
CDR3nt: TGTGCCAGCAGTTCCCAGGACAGAAGCTCTGGAAACACCATATATTTT
CDR3aa: CASSSQDRSSGNTIYF

v_gene: TRBV9
d_gene: TRBD2
j_gene: TRBJ2-1
abundance: NA
CDR3nt: TGTGCCAGCAGCGTAGATGCGCGGGAGAGGTACAATGAGCAGTTCTTC
CDR3aa: CASSVDARERYNEQFF

v_gene: TRBV10-2
d_gene: NA
j_gene: TRBJ1-5
abundance: NA
CDR3nt: TGCGCCAGCAGTGCCGGGGATCAGCCCCAGCATTTT
CDR3aa: CASSAGDQPQHF

v_gene: TRBV19
d_gene: NA
j_gene: TRBJ2-3
abundance: NA
CDR3nt: TGTGCCAGTCTCCGGCAGGGCACAGATACGCAGTATTTT
CDR3aa: CASLRQGTDTQYF

v_gene: TRBV4-3
d_gene: TRBD2
j_gene: TRBJ2-3
abundance: NA
CDR3nt: TGCGCCAGCAGCCAAGATGGGAGGGGAGATACGCAGTATTTT
CDR3aa: CASSQDGRGDTQYF

v_gene: TRBV4-1
d_gene: TRBD1
j_gene: TRBJ1-2
abundance: NA
CDR3nt: TGCGCCAGCAGGTCAATCCGGGACAGGGCCTTTGGCTACACCTTC
CDR3aa: CASRSIRDRAFGYTF

v_gene: TRBV28
d_gene: TRBD2
j_gene: TRBJ2-1
abundance: NA
CDR3nt: TGTGCCAGCACGGGACTAGCGGGAACCAATGAGCAGTTCTTC
CDR3aa: CASTGLAGTNEQFF

v_gene: TRBV28
d_gene: TRBD2
j_gene: TRBJ2-1
abundance: few
CDR3nt: TGTGCCAGCAGACGAGCGGGAGGGGGCAGCTCCTACAATGAGCAGTTCTTC
CDR3aa: CASRRAGGGSSYNEQFF

v_gene: TRBV11-3
d_gene: NA
j_gene: TRBJ2-1
abundance: once
CDR3nt: TGTGCCAGCAGCTTAGACCAGTCGAGCGGATACAATGAGCAGTTCTTC
CDR3aa: CASSLDQSSGYNEQFF

v_gene: TRBV29-1
d_gene: TRBD2
j_gene: TRBJ2-1
abundance: NA
CDR3nt: TGCAGCGTTGAAGATTGGGCGGGGGTCTCCTACAATGAGCAGTTCTTC
CDR3aa: CSVEDWAGVSYNEQFF

v_gene: TRBV7-6
d_gene: TRBD1
j_gene: TRBJ1-3
abundance: NA
CDR3nt: TGTGCCAGCAGCTTATGGCAGGGGGCGGGCGGAAACACCATATATTTT
CDR3aa: CASSLWQGAGGNTIYF

v_gene: TRBV11-3
d_gene: TRBD1
j_gene: TRBJ2-1
abundance: NA
CDR3nt: TGTGCCAGCAGCCAGGGACAGGGGTCCTACAATGAGCAGTTCTTC
CDR3aa: CASSQGQGSYNEQFF

v_gene: TRBV6-5
d_gene: TRBD2
j_gene: TRBJ2-7
abundance: NA
CDR3nt: TGTGCCAGCAGTTACTCGTCTAGCGGGGGCTACGAGCAGTACTTC
CDR3aa: CASSYSSSGGYEQYF

v_gene: TRBV28
d_gene: TRBD2
j_gene: TRBJ2-5
abundance: NA
CDR3nt: TGTGCCAGCAGTCCCGGGGGGGCTAGGGTAGAGACCCAGTACTTC
CDR3aa: CASSPGGARVETQYF

v_gene: TRBV27
d_gene: TRBD1
j_gene: TRBJ1-4
abundance: NA
CDR3nt: TGTGCCAGCAGCCCTTACAGGGGAGTTCCCGAAAAACTGTTTTTT
CDR3aa: CASSPYRGVPEKLFF

v_gene: TRBV6-6
d_gene: NA
j_gene: TRBJ1-6
abundance: once
CDR3nt: TGTGCCAGCAGCCCTAGAGATAAGACGAGTTCACCCCTCCACTTT
CDR3aa: CASSPRDKTSSPLHF

v_gene: TRBV28
d_gene: TRBD2
j_gene: TRBJ2-7
abundance: once
CDR3nt: TGTGCCAGCACCGAAACACGGGACTACCCTTCCTACGAGCAGTACTTC
CDR3aa: CASTETRDYPSYEQYF

v_gene: TRBV7-9
d_gene: NA
j_gene: TRBJ2-6
abundance: NA
CDR3nt: TGTTCCAGCAGCTTACATTTCGGGGGCTCTGGGGCCAACGTCCTGACTTTC
CDR3aa: CSSSLHFGGSGANVLTF

v_gene: TRBV6-5
d_gene: TRBD2
j_gene: TRBJ2-1
abundance: once
CDR3nt: TGTGCCAGCAGTTACAGAGGTAGCGGGAGGGGAAATGAGCAGTTCTTC
CDR3aa: CASSYRGSGRGNEQFF

v_gene: TRBV5-1
d_gene: NA
j_gene: TRBJ2-5
abundance: NA
CDR3nt: TGCGCCAGCAGCCTTTCCCAAGAGACCCAGTACTTC
CDR3aa: CASSLSQETQYF

v_gene: TRBV5-1
d_gene: NA
j_gene: TRBJ1-4
abundance: NA
CDR3nt: TGCGCCAGCAGCCGGGCTGGGGGGGAAAAACTGTTTTTT
CDR3aa: CASSRAGGEKLFF

v_gene: TRBV15
d_gene: TRBD1
j_gene: TRBJ2-5
abundance: NA
CDR3nt: TGTGCCACCAGCAGGATCCAGGGGGCCGGGGAGACCCAGTACTTC
CDR3aa: CATSRIQGAGETQYF

v_gene: TRBV2
d_gene: NA
j_gene: TRBJ1-5
abundance: few
CDR3nt: TGTGCCAGCAGTGAAAGCCGGGACAAGGTGTTGCATTTT
CDR3aa: CASSESRDKVLHF

v_gene: TRBV5-1
d_gene: NA
j_gene: TRBJ2-1
abundance: NA
CDR3nt: TGCGCCAGCAGCTCCGGGACACCCTACAATGAGCAGTTCTTC
CDR3aa: CASSSGTPYNEQFF

v_gene: TRBV30
d_gene: TRBD1
j_gene: TRBJ1-5
abundance: NA
CDR3nt: TGTGCCTGGAGTCCCGGACAGGGGCAACAGCCCCAGCATTTT
CDR3aa: CAWSPGQGQQPQHF

v_gene: TRBV7-9
d_gene: NA
j_gene: TRBJ1-6
abundance: few
CDR3nt: TGTGCCAGCAGCCAGACCGTGGGGGGATCCTATAATTCACCCCTCCACTTT
CDR3aa: CASSQTVGGSYNSPLHF

v_gene: TRBV11-2
d_gene: NA
j_gene: TRBJ2-5
abundance: NA
CDR3nt: TGTGCCAGCAGCCCCGGACAGCAAGAGACCCAGTACTTC
CDR3aa: CASSPGQQETQYF

v_gene: TRBV5-1
d_gene: NA
j_gene: TRBJ2-7
abundance: few
CDR3nt: TGCGCCAGCAGCCGGGCCTACGAGCAGTACTTC
CDR3aa: CASSRAYEQYF

v_gene: TRBV6-9
d_gene: NA
j_gene: TRBJ1-4
abundance: NA
CDR3nt: TGTGCCAGCAGTGCCTTTAGAGCAACTAATGAAAAACTGTTTTTT
CDR3aa: CASSAFRATNEKLFF

v_gene: TRBV6-5
d_gene: TRBD2
j_gene: TRBJ2-3
abundance: NA
CDR3nt: TGTGCCAGCATGACATTGGGGGGGAGCACAGATACGCAGTATTTT
CDR3aa: CASMTLGGSTDTQYF

v_gene: TRBV13
d_gene: TRBD1
j_gene: TRBJ2-6
abundance: NA
CDR3nt: TGTGCCAGCAGCTACGGGACAGGGGTGTTATCAGGGGCCAACGTCCTGACTTTC
CDR3aa: CASSYGTGVLSGANVLTF

v_gene: TRBV9
d_gene: TRBD2
j_gene: TRBJ2-3
abundance: NA
CDR3nt: TGTGCCAGCAGCGTAGCTCAAAGCGGGAGGTCAGATACGCAGTATTTT
CDR3aa: CASSVAQSGRSDTQYF

v_gene: TRBV27
d_gene: NA
j_gene: TRBJ1-2
abundance: NA
CDR3nt: TGTGCCAGCAGGCCTTGGAGGGCGAGAAACTATGGCTACACCTTC
CDR3aa: CASRPWRARNYGYTF

v_gene: TRBV7-8
d_gene: NA
j_gene: TRBJ1-2
abundance: NA
CDR3nt: TGTGCCAGCAGCCTTGGCTTAGACAGGAACTCCGTCTATGGCTACACCTTC
CDR3aa: CASSLGLDRNSVYGYTF

v_gene: TRBV4-1
d_gene: TRBD1
j_gene: TRBJ1-4
abundance: NA
CDR3nt: TGCGCCAGCAGCCAAGGGGACAGCCGGATTGAAAAACTGTTTTTT
CDR3aa: CASSQGDSRIEKLFF

v_gene: TRBV6-1
d_gene: NA
j_gene: TRBJ2-7
abundance: NA
CDR3nt: TGTGCCAGCAGTGAATTAGGAGGTTCGGTGAGCTCCTACGAGCAGTACTTC
CDR3aa: CASSELGGSVSSYEQYF

v_gene: TRBV28
d_gene: NA
j_gene: TRBJ1-4
abundance: NA
CDR3nt: TGTGCCAGCAGTTTTGGAGAGTTTAATGAAAAACTGTTTTTT
CDR3aa: CASSFGEFNEKLFF

v_gene: TRBV15
d_gene: NA
j_gene: TRBJ2-1
abundance: NA
CDR3nt: TGTGCCACCAGCAGAGTTAGCCCGGGACTGGGTAGCAATGAGCAGTTCTTC
CDR3aa: CATSRVSPGLGSNEQFF

v_gene: TRBV28
d_gene: TRBD2
j_gene: TRBJ2-1
abundance: NA
CDR3nt: TGTGCCAGCAGTAGGACTAGCGGGGGCTACAATGAGCAGTTCTTC
CDR3aa: CASSRTSGGYNEQFF

v_gene: TRBV5-1
d_gene: TRBD1
j_gene: TRBJ2-3
abundance: few
CDR3nt: TGCGCCAGCAGACCGGGACAGGGGGTAGATACGCAGTATTTT
CDR3aa: CASRPGQGVDTQYF